The 24 T cell receptor beta chains reported below all come from one sample, sequenced in a study of Ad26.COV2.S vaccination and SARS-CoV-2 variants. The repertoire was sequenced with immunoSEQ multiplex PCR; TCRdb's copy has only in-frame clones and lacks some. The table has roughly 92,000 clones, roughly 84% seen once. Specimen: peripheral blood, collected after recovery from COVID-19. The receptor set was obtained from a human donor who had recovered from COVID-19.

Only one count was recorded for this clone. The chain links TRBV14 to TRBJ2-1; 10 bases agree with TRBD2. Losses at the gene ends were 3 bases for V and 6 bases for J; bases not matched to a gene: 11. Germline CDR1 SGHDN, CDR2 FVKESK. The CDR3 is 17 residues long. This CDR3 is CASSHYNSGRLINEQFF. DNA for the CDR3: TGTGCCAGCAGCCACTATAATAGCGGGAGGCTCATCAATGAGCAGTTCTTC.

The chain couples TRBV5-1 to TRBJ1-1, with a possible D match to TRBD1 (6 bases). V was clipped by 4 bases and J by 5 bases, with 15 bases between them. Germline CDR1 reads SGHRS; CDR2 reads YFSETQ. This CDR3 is 14 amino acids long. Written as DNA, the CDR3 is TGCGCCAGCAGCCTGCGCAGAGGGGGAACTGAAGCTTTCTTT. Protein sequence: CASSLRRGGTEAFF.

This clone was seen a few times. J is TRBJ2-1 and V is TRBV7-2; 8 nucleotides align to TRBD2. Germline V gene lookup returns CDR1 SGHTA and CDR2 FQGNSA. This CDR3 comprises 15 residues. With V trimmed by 2 bases and J by 5 bases, 5 bases remained unmatched. The CDR3 loop reads CASSLFQAGDNEQFF. The CDR3 bases are TGTGCCAGCAGCTTATTCCAAGCGGGAGACAATGAGCAGTTCTTC.

The chain employs TRBV6-2 or TRBV6-3 and TRBJ2-3, with a weak D call TRBD2 (5 bases). The CDR3 has 16 residues. Trimming shortened V by 2 bases and J by 1 base, and 13 bases separated the two germline ends. CDR1 is MNHEY and CDR2 is SVGEGT in the germline V gene. CDR3 coding DNA: TGTGCCAGCAGTTACACGGGAAGTCGGGGCACAGATACGCAGTATTTT. Amino acids: CASSYTGSRGTDTQYF.

This chain links TRBV13 with TRBJ2-3; TRBD2 matches 9 bases. This CDR3 region has 14 residues. From germline, CDR1 is PRHDT and CDR2 FYEKMQ (reference sequence). V lost 5 bases and J lost 5; bases outside the gene matches: 5. CDR3 residues: CASSRAGGRDTQYF. CDR3 DNA: TGTGCCAGCAGCCGCGCGGGAGGGCGAGATACGCAGTATTTT.

The chain joins TRBV4-2 to TRBJ2-1; TRBD2 aligns across 13 bases. Germline CDR1 reads LGHNA; CDR2 reads YNFKEQ. Trimming removed 3 bases from V and 8 bases from J; junction bases left unmatched: 10. This CDR3 contains 17 residues. CDR3 coding DNA: TGTGCCAGCAGCCAGAGAAGAGGACTAGCGGGAGTCCATGAGCAGTTCTTC. It codes for CASSQRRGLAGVHEQFF.

V usage is TRBV28 and J usage is TRBJ2-3, with 13 bases fitting TRBD2. Germline V gene lookup returns CDR1 MDHEN and CDR2 SYDVKM. J gave up 2 bases and V 6 bases, and 8 bases lay outside the gene matches. The CDR3 runs to 17 residues. CDR3 coding DNA: TGTGCCAGCAGCCTTGGGACTAGCGGGATGATCACAGATACGCAGTATTTT. Translation gives CASSLGTSGMITDTQYF.

The chain combines TRBV6-6 with TRBJ2-5, with a possible D match to TRBD2 (6 bases). V dropped 0 bases and J dropped 5 bases, with 10 bases sitting between them. This CDR3 spans 14 amino acids. Germline loops: CDR1 MNHNY, CDR2 SVGAGI (reference sequence). The CDR3 nucleotides are TGTGCCAGCAGTTACTCTGTCCGGGGGGAGACCCAGTACTTC. This translates into CASSYSVRGETQYF.

The chain links TRBV28 to TRBJ2-7; 10 bases agree with TRBD1. This CDR3 is 15 amino acids long. Trimming at V came to 6 bases and at J to 5 bases, leaving 10 bases not matched to a gene. Germline CDR1 reads MDHEN; CDR2 reads SYDVKM. The DNA of the CDR3 is TGTGCCAGCAGACCCTCGGGACAGGGGCAAGACGAGCAGTACTTC. Translated: CASRPSGQGQDEQYF.

This clone was observed once. The rearrangement links TRBV28 to TRBJ1-1; D perhaps matches TRBD1 (6 bases). Looked up from germline, CDR1 is MDHEN and CDR2 is SYDVKM. The CDR3 has 13 amino acids. Trimming took off 3 bases at V and 3 bases at J, with 8 bases between the two ends. The CDR3 reads CASSLGADTEAFF. Here the CDR3 DNA reads TGTGCCAGCAGTTTGGGGGCGGACACTGAAGCTTTCTTT.

V gene TRBV27 combines with J gene TRBJ2-3; D might be TRBD2 (6 bases). CDR3 length equals 15 residues. The germline V gene encodes CDR1 MNHEY and CDR2 SMNVEV (reference sequence). Trimming cost V 8 bases and J 2 bases, with 17 bases left between them. The CDR3: CASGPEVAATDTQYF. As DNA, the CDR3 is TGTGCCAGCGGCCCCGAGGTAGCGGCCACAGATACGCAGTATTTT.

The chain recombines TRBV12-3 or TRBV12-4 with TRBJ1-1; D remains ambiguous. Trimming shortened V by 3 bases and J by 7 bases, and 6 bases separated the two germline ends. This CDR3 contains 11 residues. CDR3: CASSFRNEAFF. The CDR3 DNA reads as TGTGCCAGCAGTTTCAGAAATGAAGCTTTCTTT.

The chain uses TRBV14 and TRBJ2-2; D not resolved. Trimming took 6 bases from V and 3 from J, leaving 11 bases between them. Germline CDR1 SGHDN, CDR2 FVKESK. This CDR3 spans 14 amino acids. DNA for the CDR3: TGTGCCAGCAGGTTCGGTAGCTACACCGGGGAGCTGTTTTTT. Amino acids: CASRFGSYTGELFF. Complete variable domain (other parts from reference TRBV14 and TRBJ2-2): EAGVTQFPSHSVIEKGQTVTLRCDPISGHDNLYWYRRVMGKEIKFLLHFVKESKQDESGMPNNRFLAERTGGTYSTLKVQPAELEDSGVYFCASRFGSYTGELFFGEGSRLTVL.

This sequence joins TRBV4-2 and TRBJ1-3; D is undetermined. Germline lookup yields CDR1 LGHNA and CDR2 YNFKEQ. Trimming left V 0 bases short and J 0 bases short, with 9 bases between. The CDR3 has 16 residues. CDR3 residues: CASSQDGFSSGNTIYF. Written as DNA, the CDR3 is TGTGCCAGCAGCCAAGACGGCTTCAGCTCTGGAAACACCATATATTTT.

V and J are TRBV6-5 and TRBJ2-1, with 9 bases matching TRBD2. Trimming took 4 bases from V and 0 from J; bases not matched to a gene: 4. CDR3 length: 16 amino acids. The germline V gene encodes CDR1 MNHEY and CDR2 SVGAGI. The CDR3 bases are TGTGCCAGCAGTTTTTCTAGCGGGATCTCCTACAATGAGCAGTTCTTC. It translates to CASSFSSGISYNEQFF.

The chain combines TRBV19 with TRBJ1-2; D might be TRBD1 (5 bases). CDR1 and CDR2 from the germline V gene are LNHDA and SQIVND (reference sequence). The CDR3 is 10 amino acids. The V end was cut by 10 bases, the J end by 6 bases, with 9 bases between. The CDR3 sequence is CATKTDGYTF. The CDR3 DNA is TGTGCCACAAAGACAGATGGCTACACCTTC. Together with reference TRBV19 and TRBJ1-2, the CDR3 gives the full variable domain: DGGITQSPKYLFRKEGQNVTLSCEQNLNHDAMYWYRQDPGQGLRLIYYSQIVNDFQKGDIAEGYSVSREKKESFPLTVTSAQKNPTAFYLCATKTDGYTFGSGTRLTVV.

The J gene is TRBJ1-1, the V gene TRBV10-3; possibly TRBD1 for D (5 bases). Germline V gives CDR1 ENHRY, CDR2 SYGVKD. CDR3 size: 15 residues. The V end lost 3 bases, the J end lost 1 base, and 12 bases lay between the germline ends. The CDR3 sequence is CAISDSGRANTEAFF. The CDR3 DNA reads TGTGCCATCAGTGACTCAGGCAGGGCGAACACTGAAGCTTTCTTT.

The rearrangement joins TRBV19 to TRBJ2-1; no clear D gene. CDR1 LNHDA and CDR2 SQIVND come from the germline V gene (reference sequence). Deletions cut 5 bases from V and 0 bases from J, with 8 bases between. The CDR3 runs to 14 residues. The CDR3 DNA reads as TGTGCCAGTAGTCCCCATCGCTCCTACAATGAGCAGTTCTTC. Protein: CASSPHRSYNEQFF. Filled out from reference TRBV19 and TRBJ2-1, the complete variable domain reads DGGITQSPKYLFRKEGQNVTLSCEQNLNHDAMYWYRQDPGQGLRLIYYSQIVNDFQKGDIAEGYSVSREKKESFPLTVTSAQKNPTAFYLCASSPHRSYNEQFFGPGTRLTVL.

The chain employs TRBV5-1 and TRBJ1-2; D remains unclear. Between the trimmed V and J ends, which lost 4 bases and 2 bases, there was a span of 15 bases. This CDR3 is built from 15 residues. Germline V lookup: CDR1 SGHRS, CDR2 YFSETQ. The CDR3: CASSPDPQENYGYTF. The DNA for the CDR3 is TGCGCCAGCAGCCCCGACCCTCAAGAAAACTATGGCTACACCTTC.

This chain uses TRBV18 with TRBJ2-1; D is undetermined. The V gene lost 2 bases and the J gene lost 4 bases, with 9 bases spanning the gap. The CDR3 has 14 residues. Germline V gene data show CDR1 as KGHSH and CDR2 as LQKENI. The chain's CDR3 is CASSPIPQYNEQFF. The DNA of the CDR3 is TGTGCCAGCTCACCAATTCCCCAGTACAATGAGCAGTTCTTC.

This rearrangement joins TRBV5-1 to TRBJ1-5, with D maybe TRBD1 (5 bases). This CDR3 region has 14 residues. Trimming removed 0 bases from V and 9 bases from J, with 13 bases in between. Germline CDR1 and CDR2: SGHRS and YFSETQ. In DNA form, the CDR3 reads TGCGCCAGCAGCTTGGCCGGGGGGATGACGCCCCAGCATTTT. Protein: CASSLAGGMTPQHF. Complete variable domain (other parts from reference TRBV5-1 and TRBJ1-5): KAGVTQTPRYLIKTRGQQVTLSCSPISGHRSVSWYQQTPGQGLQFLFEYFSETQRNKGNFPGRFSGRQFSNSRSEMNVSTLELGDSALYLCASSLAGGMTPQHFGDGTRLSIL.

This sequence joins TRBV4-3 and TRBJ2-3; D tentatively reads TRBD1 or TRBD2 (5 bases each). Trimming pared 2 bases from V and 1 base from J, leaving 16 bases between. This CDR3 contains 17 residues. Germline CDR1 reads LGHNA; CDR2 reads YSLEER. The CDR3 DNA follows: TGCGCCAGCAGCCAATCCAGGCGAGGGGCGGGCACAGATACGCAGTATTTT. Protein: CASSQSRRGAGTDTQYF.

The chain has TRBV28 and TRBJ1-3; D is unclear. Germline lookup yields CDR1 MDHEN and CDR2 SYDVKM. The CDR3 has 16 amino acids. V was trimmed by 2 bases and J by 2 bases, leaving 13 bases between them. The CDR3, as DNA: TGTGCCAGCAGTTTAAGTGGCCGGAATGCTGGAAACACCATATATTTT. It is translated as CASSLSGRNAGNTIYF.

J is TRBJ2-3 and V is TRBV9; no reliable D call. Germline V lookup: CDR1 SGDLS, CDR2 YYNGEE. The CDR3 has 13 amino acids. V lost 0 bases and J lost 5, with 7 bases in between. CDR3 loop: CASSVAVKDTQYF. CDR3 bases: TGTGCCAGCAGCGTAGCTGTCAAAGATACGCAGTATTTT. The full variable domain, completed using reference TRBV9 and TRBJ2-3, is DSGVTQTPKHLITATGQRVTLRCSPRSGDLSVYWYQQSLDQGLQFLIQYYNGEERAKGNILERFSAQQFPDLHSELNLSSLELGDSALYFCASSVAVKDTQYFGPGTRLTVL.